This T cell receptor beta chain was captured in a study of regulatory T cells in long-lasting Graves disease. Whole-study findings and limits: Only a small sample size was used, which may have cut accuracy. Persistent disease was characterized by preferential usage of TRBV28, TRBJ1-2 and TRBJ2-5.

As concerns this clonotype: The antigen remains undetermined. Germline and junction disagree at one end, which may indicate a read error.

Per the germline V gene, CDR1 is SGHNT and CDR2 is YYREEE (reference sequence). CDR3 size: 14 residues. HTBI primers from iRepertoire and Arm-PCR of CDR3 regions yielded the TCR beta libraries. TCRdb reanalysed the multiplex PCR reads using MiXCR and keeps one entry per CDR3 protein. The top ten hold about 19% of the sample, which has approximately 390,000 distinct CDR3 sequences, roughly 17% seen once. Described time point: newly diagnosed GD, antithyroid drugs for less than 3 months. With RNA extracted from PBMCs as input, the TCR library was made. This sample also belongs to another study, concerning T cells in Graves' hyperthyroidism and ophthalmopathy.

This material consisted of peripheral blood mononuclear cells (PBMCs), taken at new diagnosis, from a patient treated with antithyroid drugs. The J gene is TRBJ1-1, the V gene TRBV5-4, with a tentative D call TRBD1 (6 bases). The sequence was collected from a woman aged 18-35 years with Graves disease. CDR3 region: CASRLRGGDTEGFF. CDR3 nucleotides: TGTGCCAGCCGGCTTAGGGGGGGCGACACTGAAGGTTTCTTT.